This TCR beta chain was observed in a study of cytomegalovirus exposure and HLA in healthy donors. The PCR had 60 Vbeta and 13 Jbeta primers. Method: immunoSEQ multiplex PCR; TCRdb's copy keeps in-frame clones and lacks some. The sample lists approximately 170,000 clones; more than 60% were seen once. From germline, CDR1 is MNHNY and CDR2 SVGAGI (reference sequence). J was trimmed by 1 base and V by 2 bases; bases with no gene match: 2. This CDR3 is built from 14 residues. Regarding this clone: The antigen is undetermined.

Regarding the study as a whole: The presence/absence work took it that sequencing depth was about the same across donors. Specificity for CMV antigens was confirmed in vitro for a few of the CMV-associated chains. Previously analyzed data showed that most TCR beta V segments were productive at a frequency of about 87% or about 30%.

The chain has TRBV6-6 and TRBJ2-7; the match to TRBD2 covers 7 bases. The source material was PBMCs. The TCR comes from a male donor in good health and CMV-seronegative. This chain's CDR3 is CASSYGGESYEQYF. CDR3 nucleotides: TGTGCCAGCAGTTACGGGGGGGAGTCCTACGAGCAGTACTTC.